These 25 T cell receptor beta chains came from one sample sequenced in a study of T cells after posttransplantation cyclophosphamide. The method was immunoSEQ multiplex PCR; TCRdb's version includes in-frame clones alone and lacks a portion of them. Of around 3,500 clones listed, 95% to 96% are singletons. The source material was naive CD8+ T cells sorted from PBMCs. These receptors all come from a woman in her forties or fifties in good health and a related stem cell transplant donor.

This chain uses TRBV6-1 with TRBJ1-2; possible D gene TRBD1, 6 bases. The germline V gene encodes CDR1 MNHNS and CDR2 SASEGT. Trimming left V 1 base short and J 8 bases short, with 11 bases between. The CDR3 totals 13 residues. DNA of the CDR3: TGTGCCAGCAGTGAAGGGCAGACAGGCGGCTACACCTTC. It encodes CASSEGQTGGYTF.

The rearrangement links TRBV7-6 to TRBJ2-7; D may be TRBD2 (5 bases). The length of the CDR3 is 20 residues. Germline-derived CDR1 and CDR2 are SGHVS and FNYEAQ. The ends were cut back, 5 bases at V and 0 bases at J, with 29 bases in the middle. The CDR3 here is CASSPSVASVTRASSYEQYF. For the CDR3, the DNA is TGTGCCAGCAGCCCTAGTGTTGCTTCCGTCACTAGAGCGAGCTCCTACGAGCAGTACTTC.

This chain links TRBV4-1 with TRBJ1-1; 7 nucleotides match TRBD1. The CDR3 is made up of 15 amino acids. V shed 0 bases, J shed 1 base, and the junction held 2 bases outside the gene matches. Per germline, CDR1 MGHRA and CDR2 YSYEKL. Here the CDR3 reads CASSQETGRNTEAFF. CDR3 coding DNA: TGCGCCAGCAGCCAAGAGACAGGGAGGAACACTGAAGCTTTCTTT.

This clone was observed a single time. The gene calls are TRBV28 and TRBJ1-2; a possible D gene is TRBD1 (5 bases). Per germline, CDR1 MDHEN and CDR2 SYDVKM. The V gene lost 3 bases and the J gene lost 3 bases, with 11 bases spanning the gap. The CDR3 extends over 14 amino acids. The CDR3 DNA follows: TGTGCCAGCAGTTTGGACAAGGAGCACTATGGCTACACCTTC. Translating gives CASSLDKEHYGYTF.

In this sample, this clone turned up once. This chain joins TRBV13 and TRBJ2-7; 10 bases line up with TRBD2. Germline trimming cut 5 bases from V and 4 bases from J; bases unmatched to any gene: 8. Germline V gene lookup returns CDR1 PRHDT and CDR2 FYEKMQ (reference sequence). There are 15 residues in the CDR3. As DNA, the CDR3 is TGTGCCAGCAGCCCGGAGCGGGAGGGCCGATACGAGCAGTACTTC. It codes for CASSPEREGRYEQYF. The full variable domain, completed using reference TRBV13 and TRBJ2-7, is AAGVIQSPRHLIKEKRETATLKCYPIPRHDTVYWYQQGPGQDPQFLISFYEKMQSDKGSIPDRFSAQQFSDYHSELNMSSLELGDSALYFCASSPEREGRYEQYFGPGTRLTVT.

This clone was counted once. The J gene is TRBJ1-1, the V gene TRBV28, with 7 bases matching TRBD1. Trimming took 6 bases from V and 9 from J; bases not matched to a gene: 16. CDR3 length equals 15 residues. From germline, CDR1 is MDHEN and CDR2 SYDVKM. CDR3 amino acids: CASRVQGDPKNKAFF. CDR3 DNA sequence: TGTGCCAGCAGGGTTCAGGGGGACCCCAAGAATAAAGCTTTCTTT.

The chain couples TRBV15 to TRBJ2-1; 9 bases are a match to TRBD1. CDR1 and CDR2 (germline): LNHNV, YYDKDF (reference sequence). J lost 8 bases, V lost 3 bases, and 5 bases had no gene match. CDR3 length: 14 residues. This CDR3 reads CATSSEQGADEQFF. CDR3 in DNA: TGTGCCACCAGCAGCGAACAGGGGGCAGATGAGCAGTTCTTC.

The chain recombines TRBV29-1 with TRBJ1-2, with no clear D. CDR3 length: 13 residues. The V gene's germline CDR1 is SQVTM and CDR2 ANQGSEA. Trimming cost V 3 bases and J 8 bases, with 16 bases left between them. CDR3 nucleotide sequence: TGCAGCGTTGATCGGGAGGTGGCTTGGGGCTACACCTTC. Its protein is CSVDREVAWGYTF. Based on the CDR3 plus reference TRBV29-1 and TRBJ1-2, the full variable domain is SAVISQKPSRDICQRGTSLTIQCQVDSQVTMMFWYRQQPGQSLTLIATANQGSEATYESGFVIDKFPISRPNLTFSTLTVSNMSPEDSSIYLCSVDREVAWGYTFGSGTRLTVV.

The rearrangement joins TRBV11-2 to TRBJ1-4; weak D call: TRBD1 (6 bases). V was shortened by 5 bases and J by 7 bases, with 14 bases between the two germline ends. The CDR3 has 14 amino acids. Germline assignment: CDR1 SGHAT and CDR2 FQNNGV. The CDR3 nucleotides are TGTGCCAGCAGCCCCCCCGGACAGTTTGAAAAACTGTTTTTT. This encodes CASSPPGQFEKLFF.

The gene calls are TRBV28 and TRBJ1-3; D unresolved. This CDR3 has 16 residues. Looked up from germline, CDR1 is MDHEN and CDR2 is SYDVKM. V lost 3 bases, J lost 0 bases, and 12 bases lay in between. CDR3 protein: CASSLERGFSGNTIYF. CDR3 nucleotide sequence: TGTGCCAGCAGTTTGGAAAGAGGGTTCTCTGGAAACACCATATATTTT.

The J gene is TRBJ1-2, the V gene TRBV7-9; possibly TRBD1 for D (5 bases). Germline V gives CDR1 SEHNR, CDR2 FQNEAQ (reference sequence). The CDR3 totals 15 residues. V was pared by 5 bases and J by 2 bases, with 15 bases between. The CDR3 spells CASSRGFPGNYGYTF. CDR3 nucleotide sequence: TGTGCCAGCAGCCGGGGGTTCCCTGGGAACTATGGCTACACCTTC.

The chain carries TRBV4-3 and TRBJ1-6, with D hard to call. The V and J ends lost 0 bases and 5 bases respectively, with 17 bases between them. Germline V gene data show CDR1 as LGHNA and CDR2 as YSLEER. CDR3 length: 18 amino acids. DNA for the CDR3: TGCGCCAGCAGCCAAGATCGGTTACGTATCGAGAATAATTCACCCCTCCACTTT. This encodes CASSQDRLRIENNSPLHF.

This chain uses TRBV28 with TRBJ2-5; weak D call: TRBD2 (6 bases). Germline CDR1 is MDHEN and CDR2 is SYDVKM. The V end lost 6 bases, the J end lost 3 bases, and 14 bases lay between the germline ends. CDR3 length: 14 amino acids. The CDR3 loop reads CASRLIGGEETQYF. DNA of the CDR3: TGTGCCAGCAGACTGATAGGCGGGGAAGAGACCCAGTACTTC.

The chain links TRBV20-1 to TRBJ1-1; D gene uncertain. CDR3 size: 10 residues. Germline-derived CDR1 and CDR2 are DFQATT and SNEGSKA (reference sequence). V was trimmed by 8 bases and J by 6 bases, leaving 10 bases between them. CDR3 DNA: TGCAGTATTCTACCCGCTGAAGCTTTCTTT. This encodes CSILPAEAFF.

CDR3 amino acids: CASSIDLDRGPTDTQYF. In nucleotides, the CDR3 is TGTGCCAGTAGTATAGACCTGGACAGGGGGCCCACAGATACGCAGTATTTT. The rearrangement joins TRBV19 to TRBJ2-3; 11 bases match TRBD1. CDR1 and CDR2 from the germline V gene are LNHDA and SQIVND (reference sequence). CDR3 length: 17 residues. J was trimmed by 2 bases and V by 0 bases; bases with no gene match: 4.

This CDR3 is CASSPGGYNEQFF. The CDR3 DNA follows: TGTGCCAGCAGCCCCGGGGGGTACAATGAGCAGTTCTTC. The chain links TRBV5-6 to TRBJ2-1; 7 bases line up with TRBD2. The CDR3 is 13 amino acids. After removal of 4 bases from V and 4 bases from J, the junction contained 2 bases not matched to a gene. CDR1 is SGHDT and CDR2 is YYEEEE in the germline V gene.

This chain joins TRBV4-3 and TRBJ2-6, with 11 bases identical to TRBD2. J gave up 1 base and V 1 base, and 3 bases lay outside the gene matches. CDR1 LGHNA and CDR2 YSLEER come from the germline V gene. The CDR3 extends over 18 amino acids. The CDR3 DNA follows: TGCGCCAGCAGCCAAGTAGCGGGAGGGCGTTCTGGGGCCAACGTCCTGACTTTC. This encodes CASSQVAGGRSGANVLTF.

V gene TRBV7-7 combines with J gene TRBJ2-3; D possibly corresponds to TRBD1 (5 bases). Germline CDR1 and CDR2: SSHAT and FNYEAQ (reference sequence). Deletions cut 1 base from V and 1 base from J, with 6 bases between. This CDR3 has 14 amino acids. This CDR3 is CASSLEQGTDTQYF. The CDR3 DNA reads as TGTGCCAGCAGCTTAGAACAGGGCACAGATACGCAGTATTTT.

The chain recombines TRBV30 with TRBJ2-5; 7 bases are a match to TRBD2. V gave up 0 bases and J gave up 3 bases; unmatched junction bases: 10. The CDR3 runs 16 residues. The germline V gene encodes CDR1 GTSNPN and CDR2 SVGIG (reference sequence). The CDR3 here is CAWSVLEGLAEETQYF. In nucleotides, the CDR3 is TGTGCCTGGAGTGTACTGGAGGGGCTAGCGGAAGAGACCCAGTACTTC.

The chain recombines TRBV5-1 with TRBJ2-7, with D unclear. Looked up from germline, CDR1 is SGHRS and CDR2 is YFSETQ. The CDR3 covers 13 residues. Trimming pared 4 bases from V and 2 bases from J, leaving 10 bases between. The CDR3 protein is CASSTDFPYEQYF. Here the CDR3 DNA reads TGCGCCAGCAGCACCGACTTTCCCTACGAGCAGTACTTC.

In its sample, this clone was seen once. The gene calls are TRBV4-3 and TRBJ2-7; TRBD1 matches at 10 bases. The V and J ends lost 3 bases and 2 bases, in that order; junction bases with no gene match: 4. The CDR3 length is 15 residues. Germline CDR1 reads LGHNA; CDR2 reads YSLEER. CDR3 sequence reads: CASSHSGQGPYEQYF. The CDR3 region has the DNA TGCGCCAGCAGCCATTCGGGACAGGGGCCCTACGAGCAGTACTTC.

The chain combines TRBV28 with TRBJ2-1, with D possibly TRBD1 on 5 matching bases. The V end was cut by 2 bases, the J end by 5 bases, with 19 bases between. The CDR3 loop spans 17 amino acids. The germline gives CDR1 MDHEN, CDR2 SYDVKM. The CDR3 DNA is TGTGCCAGCAGTTTAGACCCCCCAGGGAACTACGACAATGAGCAGTTCTTC. As protein: CASSLDPPGNYDNEQFF.

The V and J genes are TRBV6-6 and TRBJ1-2; D is unresolved. V shed 3 bases and J shed 9 bases, with 14 bases lying between them. Germline V gene data show CDR1 as MNHNY and CDR2 as SVGAGI (reference sequence). The CDR3 length is 13 residues. In nucleotides, the CDR3 is TGTGCCAGCAGTTATCCCAATCTAGTAAGCTACACCTTC. Protein sequence: CASSYPNLVSYTF.

This clone was seen a single time. The chain has TRBV6-1 and TRBJ2-3; 7 nucleotides align to TRBD1. The trim removed 3 bases at V and 4 bases at J, leaving 10 bases unmatched. The CDR3 is made up of 16 amino acids. Germline-derived CDR1 and CDR2 are MNHNS and SASEGT. In DNA, the CDR3 is TGTGCCAGCAGTGACCGACAGGGAGAGGAGGCAGATACGCAGTATTTT. Translation: CASSDRQGEEADTQYF.

The chain carries TRBV27 and TRBJ2-3; D is ambiguous. Germline V gives CDR1 MNHEY, CDR2 SMNVEV (reference sequence). This CDR3 is built from 13 residues. The ends were cut back, 0 bases at V and 6 bases at J, with 7 bases in the middle. CDR3 sequence (DNA): TGTGCCAGCAGTTTATCCACCAGGGATACGCAGTATTTT. Its protein product is CASSLSTRDTQYF.